Presented here are 21 T cell receptor beta chains from one specimen sequenced in a study of Graves' ophthalmopathy and Graves' hyperthyroidism. The sequenced template was RNA, covering the TCR beta CDR3 region. The workflow started with a first-round RT-PCR run with HTBI primers and then moved on to a second-round multiplex PCR. TCRdb used MiXCR to reprocess the multiplex PCR reads, holding one entry per CDR3 protein. The profile shows under 250,000 distinct CDR3 sequences, 29% of them singletons. Sequenced sample: peripheral blood. The receptor source for this set is a man between 45 and 60 years old with Graves' ophthalmopathy.

The genes are TRBV12-3 or TRBV12-4 and TRBJ2-7, with a tentative D call TRBD1 (6 bases). V dropped 5 bases and J dropped 5 bases, with 16 bases sitting between them. This CDR3 has 14 residues. The DNA of the CDR3 is TGTGCCAGCAGTAATGACAGGAGTCACAACGAGCAGTACTTC. It yields the protein CASSNDRSHNEQYF.

This clonotype was observed many times. This rearrangement joins TRBV15 to TRBJ1-5; possible D gene TRBD1, 5 bases. The V end lost 6 bases, the J end lost 0 bases, and 12 bases lay between the germline ends. Germline V gene lookup returns CDR1 LNHNV and CDR2 YYDKDF (reference sequence). The CDR3 contains 15 residues. CDR3 nucleotides: TGTGCCACCAGAGAGACAGCATATAGCAATCAGCCCCAGCATTTT. Amino acids: CATRETAYSNQPQHF.

This clonotype was detected many times. The V and J genes are TRBV28 and TRBJ2-2, with 8 nucleotides matching TRBD2. The V gene end was trimmed by 3 bases and the J gene end by 4 bases; junction bases not matched to a gene: 4. The germline gives CDR1 MDHEN, CDR2 SYDVKM. The CDR3 is 15 amino acids. The CDR3 sequence is CASSFSAGGTGELFF. For the CDR3, the DNA is TGTGCCAGCAGTTTCTCGGCGGGAGGCACCGGGGAGCTGTTTTTT.

This clonotype was recorded many times. The J gene is TRBJ2-4, the V gene TRBV9; TRBD1 might be the D (7 bases). Per the germline V gene, CDR1 is SGDLS and CDR2 is YYNGEE. The CDR3 is made up of 16 amino acids. V was trimmed by 3 bases and J by 0 bases, leaving 13 bases between them. This CDR3 is CASSARQGLAKNIQYF. CDR3 sequence (DNA): TGTGCCAGCAGCGCTCGACAGGGACTAGCCAAAAACATTCAGTACTTC.

J is TRBJ2-1 and V is TRBV12-3 or TRBV12-4; 7 bases agree with TRBD2. Trimming cost V 6 bases and J 8 bases; bases outside gene matches: 13. The CDR3 runs to 15 residues. CDR3 coding DNA: TGTGCCAGCAGCCTCAGACTAGCTGGCATGGATGAGCAGTTCTTC. It specifies CASSLRLAGMDEQFF.

This clonotype was counted at least ten times. This chain joins TRBV4-3 and TRBJ1-2; TRBD1 agrees at 8 bases. This CDR3 spans 18 amino acids. The germline CDR1 and CDR2 sequences are LGHNA and YSLEER. V shed 0 bases and J 3 bases; nucleotides not matched to a gene: 12. CDR3: CASSQDVLVDRADYGYTF. The CDR3 DNA is TGCGCCAGCAGCCAAGATGTTTTAGTGGACAGGGCTGACTATGGCTACACCTTC.

This clonotype was detected only once. The chain combines TRBV6-4 with TRBJ2-4, with D possibly TRBD1 on 6 matching bases. CDR1 and CDR2 from the germline V gene are MRHNA and SNTAGT. Trimming stripped 6 bases from V and 3 bases from J, with 12 bases between. The CDR3 covers 14 residues. CDR3 sequence reads: CASSLTGNKNIQYF. CDR3 in DNA: TGTGCCAGCAGCTTGACAGGAAACAAAAACATTCAGTACTTC.

This clonotype occurred many times. The chain combines TRBV29-1 with TRBJ2-5, with D perhaps TRBD1 (6 bases). The CDR3 totals 13 residues. V was cut by 7 bases and J by 5 bases, with 17 bases left in between. Germline V gene data show CDR1 as SQVTM and CDR2 as ANQGSEA. In nucleotides, the CDR3 is TGCAGCGGCACACAGGGTCGGGCGGAGACCCAGTACTTC. Its translation: CSGTQGRAETQYF. Looking up the rest from reference TRBV29-1 and TRBJ2-5 gives the full variable domain: SAVISQKPSRDICQRGTSLTIQCQVDSQVTMMFWYRQQPGQSLTLIATANQGSEATYESGFVIDKFPISRPNLTFSTLTVSNMSPEDSSIYLCSGTQGRAETQYFGPGTRLLVL.

Ten or more counts support this clonotype. The rearrangement joins TRBV28 to TRBJ1-2; D perhaps matches TRBD1 (6 bases). Germline CDR1 is MDHEN and CDR2 is SYDVKM. The CDR3 runs 12 residues. V was trimmed by 7 bases and J by 4 bases, leaving 10 bases between them. The CDR3 is CASIGTLYGYTF. DNA for the CDR3: TGTGCCAGCATCGGGACACTCTATGGCTACACCTTC.

This clonotype was detected ten times or more. The chain couples TRBV28 to TRBJ2-2, with TRBD2 matching 8 bases. V dropped 5 bases and J dropped 4; count of bases not matched to a gene: 3. Per the germline V gene, CDR1 is MDHEN and CDR2 is SYDVKM. The CDR3 is made up of 14 amino acids. For the CDR3, the DNA is TGTGCCAGCAGTCGGGAGGGGGGCACCGGGGAGCTGTTTTTT. Residues: CASSREGGTGELFF.

This clonotype was seen repeatedly, ten times or more. The chain links TRBV28 to TRBJ2-7; D not resolved. V gave up 4 bases and J gave up 4 bases, with 11 bases separating them. This CDR3 comprises 13 residues. The germline CDR1 and CDR2 sequences are MDHEN and SYDVKM. CDR3 region: CASSSPPGYEQYF. In nucleotides, the CDR3 is TGTGCCAGCAGTTCGCCCCCGGGTTACGAGCAGTACTTC.

This clonotype has ten or more counts. The V call is TRBV7-2, the J call TRBJ2-4; the D gene is possibly TRBD1 (6 bases). Trimming left V 5 bases short and J 6 bases short, with 11 bases between. The length of the CDR3 is 13 residues. Looked up from germline, CDR1 is SGHTA and CDR2 is FQGNSA. Here the CDR3 DNA reads TGTGCCAGCAGCCGGGACATCTTAAACATTCAGTACTTC. Its protein product is CASSRDILNIQYF.

The V and J genes are TRBV10-3 and TRBJ2-7; TRBD1 matches 8 bases. The V gene's germline CDR1 is ENHRY and CDR2 SYGVKD. The length of the CDR3 is 14 residues. V lost 3 bases, J lost 6 bases, and 7 bases stayed unmatched. CDR3 sequence: CAISELQGAVEQYF. CDR3 nucleotide sequence: TGTGCCATCAGTGAACTTCAGGGGGCCGTCGAGCAGTACTTC.

V gene TRBV6-1 combines with J gene TRBJ1-2; D uncertain. Germline V CDR1 and CDR2: MNHNS, SASEGT. The CDR3 covers 12 residues. Deletions cut 5 bases from V and 5 bases from J, with 9 bases between. This chain's CDR3 is CASSRSDYGYTF. CDR3 bases: TGTGCCAGCAGTAGGTCAGATTATGGCTACACCTTC.

The table lists this clonotype with a few counts. V and J are TRBV6-2 or TRBV6-3 and TRBJ2-5, with TRBD2 matching over 9 bases. Germline-derived CDR1 and CDR2 are MNHEY and SVGEGT. V lost 1 base to trimming and J lost 7 bases; unmatched junction nucleotides: 10. This CDR3 comprises 16 residues. The CDR3 loop reads CASSYWGTSQLVTQYF. In nucleotides, the CDR3 is TGTGCCAGCAGTTACTGGGGGACTAGCCAGTTAGTGACCCAGTACTTC.

Many counts were recorded for this clonotype. This chain links TRBV28 with TRBJ2-7; D remains ambiguous. Trimming pared 3 bases from V and 0 bases from J, leaving 12 bases between. CDR1 and CDR2 from the germline V gene are MDHEN and SYDVKM. The CDR3 spans 15 residues. Here the CDR3 DNA reads TGTGCCAGCAGTTTTCTGTTCTCTAGCTCCTACGAGCAGTACTTC. It codes for CASSFLFSSSYEQYF.

This clonotype was seen at least ten times. The V and J genes are TRBV7-8 and TRBJ1-1, with D possibly TRBD1 on 5 matching bases. The germline V gene encodes CDR1 SGHVS and CDR2 FQNEAQ. This CDR3 contains 16 residues. V lost 0 bases and J lost 1, with 12 bases in between. CDR3 nucleotide sequence: TGTGCCAGCAGCTTAGCGAGGGGAGCAAAGAACACTGAAGCTTTCTTT. It encodes CASSLARGAKNTEAFF.

The chain carries TRBV6-1 and TRBJ1-1, with unresolved D. This CDR3 is 13 amino acids long. Germline V CDR1 and CDR2: MNHNS, SASEGT. The V gene lost 5 bases and the J gene lost 6 bases, with 13 bases spanning the gap. CDR3 protein: CASSLQRTAEAFF. Here the CDR3 DNA reads TGTGCCAGCAGTCTTCAGAGGACGGCTGAAGCTTTCTTT.

The V gene is TRBV20-1, the J gene TRBJ2-7, with D possibly TRBD1 on 5 matching bases. This CDR3 is built from 14 residues. Trimming removed 1 base at V and 2 bases at J, with 12 bases between. Germline assignment: CDR1 DFQATT and CDR2 SNEGSKA (reference sequence). The CDR3 here is CSARGMAGPYEQYF. The CDR3 DNA follows: TGCAGTGCTAGAGGCATGGCAGGGCCCTACGAGCAGTACTTC.

At least ten counts were recorded for this clonotype. V usage is TRBV11-2 and J usage is TRBJ2-5; 8 bases are a match to TRBD2. Germline CDR1 reads SGHAT; CDR2 reads FQNNGV. This CDR3 has 16 residues. The J segment lost 5 bases and the V segment lost 5 bases, leaving 13 bases of the junction unmatched. The CDR3, as DNA: TGTGCCAGCAGCCGAACCCGGCCAGCGGGAGTGGAGACCCAGTACTTC. This codes for CASSRTRPAGVETQYF.

At least ten counts were recorded for this clonotype. This chain connects TRBV6-1 to TRBJ2-7; D gene uncertain. The CDR3 length is 14 residues. The germline V and J ends were trimmed by 3 bases and 0 bases, with 9 bases remaining between them. Germline CDR1 reads MNHNS; CDR2 reads SASEGT. DNA for the CDR3: TGTGCCAGCAGTGATATGGGCAGCTCCTACGAGCAGTACTTC. It is translated as CASSDMGSSYEQYF.